In this sample, the clone carrying this T cell receptor beta chain turned up once. Its antigen is not known. This sample was included in a study of cytomegalovirus exposure and HLA in healthy donors. Study-level findings and limits: Across all donors, roughly uniform sequencing depth was an assumption of the presence/absence analyses. A further, later analysis showed that HLA-associated TCR beta chains (compared with equally common others) were more clonally expanded. Rarity characterized most TCR sequences, yet some public TCRs appeared in many donors.

It was with 60 Vbeta and 13 Jbeta primers that the PCR ran. Data came from immunoSEQ multiplex PCR; TCRdb stores just in-frame clones and leaves some out. The repertoire holds approximately 160,000 clones, over 70% seen once, with roughly 1.4% in the top ten. There are 11 residues in the CDR3. CDR1 is SGHDT, CDR2 YYEEEE, per germline. Trimming took 4 bases from V and 11 from J, leaving 11 bases between them. The source of this sequence is a man in his fifties in good health and CMV-seropositive. The J gene is TRBJ2-3, the V gene TRBV5-6; tentative D call: TRBD2 (6 bases). The sequenced sample was PBMCs. For the CDR3, the DNA is TGTGCCAGCAGCCGACTAGTTTTGCAGTATTTT. It encodes CASSRLVLQYF.